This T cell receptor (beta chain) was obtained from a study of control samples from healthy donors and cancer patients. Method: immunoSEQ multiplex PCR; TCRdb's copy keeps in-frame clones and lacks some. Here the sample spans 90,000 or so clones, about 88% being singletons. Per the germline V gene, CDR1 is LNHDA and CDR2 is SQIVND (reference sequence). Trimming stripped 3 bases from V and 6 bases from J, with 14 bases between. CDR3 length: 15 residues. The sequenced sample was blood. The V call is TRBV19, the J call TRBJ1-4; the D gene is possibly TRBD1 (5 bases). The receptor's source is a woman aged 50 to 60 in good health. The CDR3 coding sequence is TGTGCCAGTAGTATCCAGGGCGGGTTCGATGAAAAACTGTTTTTT. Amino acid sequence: CASSIQGGFDEKLFF.